This T cell receptor (beta chain) was identified in a study of Ad26.COV2.S vaccination and SARS-CoV-2 variants. Germline-derived CDR1 and CDR2 are LGHNA and YNFKEQ. The J segment lost 3 bases and the V segment lost 0 bases, leaving 2 bases of the junction unmatched. CDR3 length: 17 residues. Sequencing was performed with immunoSEQ multiplex PCR; in TCRdb, only in-frame clones are kept and a portion is missing. The table shows about 350,000 clones, with around 86% occurring only once. As for treatment: some 20 received Ad26.COV2.S at low or high dose, single or two shots; 5 received placebo; per-sample allocation not given. All samples were drawn on day 63, counting from the first vaccine or placebo injection.

Material: peripheral blood, obtained in a trial of Ad26.COV2.S vaccine versus placebo. The TCR was taken from a person between 18 and 65 years old who received the Ad26.COV2.S COVID-19 vaccine or a placebo. The chain has TRBV4-2 and TRBJ2-2; 12 bases match TRBD2. Here the CDR3 DNA reads TGTGCCAGCAGCCAAGAGCCTAGCGGGGGGGACACCGGGGAGCTGTTTTTT. Residues: CASSQEPSGGDTGELFF.